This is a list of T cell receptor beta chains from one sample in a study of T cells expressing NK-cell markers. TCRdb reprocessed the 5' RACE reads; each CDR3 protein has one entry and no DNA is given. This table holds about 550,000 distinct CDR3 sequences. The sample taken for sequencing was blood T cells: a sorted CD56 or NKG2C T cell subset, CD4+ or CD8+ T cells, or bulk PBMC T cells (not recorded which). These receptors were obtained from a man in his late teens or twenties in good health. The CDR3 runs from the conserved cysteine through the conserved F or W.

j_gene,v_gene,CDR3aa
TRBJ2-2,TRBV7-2,CASSLKRANTGELFF
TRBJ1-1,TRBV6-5,CASSPDRMNTEAFF
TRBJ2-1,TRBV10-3,CAISGREESYNEQFF
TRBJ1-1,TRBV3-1,CASSRDSNTEAFF
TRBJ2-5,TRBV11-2,CASSLAAGGRETQYF
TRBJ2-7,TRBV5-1,CASSPWIGQAYEQYF
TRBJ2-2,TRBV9,CASSVGPAGGVTGELFF
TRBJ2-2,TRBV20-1,CSARGPGLAGVSGELFF
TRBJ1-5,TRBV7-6,CASSTGGPGGGPQHF
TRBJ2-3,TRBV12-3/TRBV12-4,CASSPVPAGVADTQYF
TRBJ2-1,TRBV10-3,CAISPGLANNEQFF
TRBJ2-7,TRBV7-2,CASRPASGIEQYF
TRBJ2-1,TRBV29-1,CSVEPGLANYNEQFF
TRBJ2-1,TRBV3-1,CASSQGRTTSGIQFF
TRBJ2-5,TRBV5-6,CASSPLTSALEETQYF
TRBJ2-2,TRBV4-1,CASSQGLQGAGTGELFF
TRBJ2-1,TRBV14,CASSQLAPSDEQFF
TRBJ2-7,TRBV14,CASSQEAITGGPVEQYF
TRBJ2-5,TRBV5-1,CASSLDRGAVRETQYF
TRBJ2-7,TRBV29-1,CSVQVGQVSYEQYF
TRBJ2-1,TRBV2,CASSPTSFNNEQFF
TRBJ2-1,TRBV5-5,CASSLAEGQSHYNEQFF
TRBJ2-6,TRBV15,CATSRGQGLSSGANVLTF
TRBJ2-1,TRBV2,CASSRHSHEQFF
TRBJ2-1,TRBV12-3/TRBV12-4,CASSLVSWAGAENEQFF
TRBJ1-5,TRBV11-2,CASSQSVGQISNQPQHF
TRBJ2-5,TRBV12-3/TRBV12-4,CASSNLGTGEETQYF
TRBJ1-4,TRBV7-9,CASSLAFQPNYEKLFF
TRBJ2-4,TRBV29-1,CSGEDRKNIQYF
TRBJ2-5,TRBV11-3,CASSLPGNRETQYF
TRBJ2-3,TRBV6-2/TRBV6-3,CASSYRRAGTDTQYF
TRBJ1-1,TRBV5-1,CASSLVYRTGNTEAFF
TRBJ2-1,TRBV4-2,CASSQTPIDEQFF
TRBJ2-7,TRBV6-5,CASRQHPGQVLVEQYF
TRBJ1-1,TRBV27,CASSFAEQGPFF
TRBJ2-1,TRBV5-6,CASSFIAANGNEQFF
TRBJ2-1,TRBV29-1,CSVLRPDSYNEQFF
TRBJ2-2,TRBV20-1,CSATWTSGRRTGELFF
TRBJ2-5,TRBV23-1,CASRETGGQETQYF
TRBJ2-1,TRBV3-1,CASSQKEGRGVHEQFF
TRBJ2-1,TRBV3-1,CASSPPWDNEQFF
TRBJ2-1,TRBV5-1,CASSLADGGPRDNEQFF
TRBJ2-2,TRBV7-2,CASSTDLRSTGELFF
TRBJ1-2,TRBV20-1,CSARGLGGVLDGYTF
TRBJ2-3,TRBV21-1,CASSTVQRVYTDTQYF
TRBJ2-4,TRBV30,CAWSVKRSAKNIQYF